A selection of T cell receptor beta chains follows, all from one sample in a study of radiotherapy plus CTLA-4 blockade in lung cancer. Here immunoSEQ multiplex PCR was the method, and the copy in TCRdb shows in-frame clones only, minus some. The data show roughly 68,000 clones, with around 80% seen just once and less than 7.5% held by the top ten. The specimen was peripheral blood, collected from a patient treated with radiotherapy plus ipilimumab. These receptors came from a human donor with non-small cell lung cancer who had a complete response to radiotherapy plus ipilimumab. Each CDR3 is given with its conserved first and last residue.

j_gene: TRBJ2-2; v_gene: TRBV10-3; len: 15; CDR3aa: CAISAREGNTGELFF
j_gene: TRBJ2-1; v_gene: TRBV18; len: 16; CDR3aa: CASSTRGFGGSDEQFF
j_gene: TRBJ2-5; v_gene: TRBV12-5; len: 11; CDR3aa: CASGLRETQYF
j_gene: TRBJ2-3; v_gene: TRBV4-1; len: 16; CDR3aa: CASSQSVGEGMDTQYF
j_gene: TRBJ1-2; v_gene: TRBV4-1; len: 17; CDR3aa: CASSQEGVNRGIRGYTF
j_gene: TRBJ1-3; v_gene: TRBV2; len: 13; CDR3aa: CASSGARRDTIYF
j_gene: TRBJ2-3; v_gene: TRBV6-5; len: 16; CDR3aa: CASSYSGHRGTDTQYF
j_gene: TRBJ2-7; v_gene: TRBV6-1; len: 13; CDR3aa: CASSEVKRGEQYF
j_gene: TRBJ1-2; v_gene: TRBV27; len: 16; CDR3aa: CASSAYRARRNYGYTF
j_gene: TRBJ1-3; v_gene: TRBV5-6; len: 12; CDR3aa: CASSLGQNTIYF
j_gene: TRBJ2-7; v_gene: TRBV5-6; len: 15; CDR3aa: CASSYLGGSAYEQYF
j_gene: TRBJ2-2; v_gene: TRBV4-1; len: 18; CDR3aa: CASSPRREGRGKSGELFF
j_gene: TRBJ2-3; v_gene: TRBV6-6; len: 13; CDR3aa: CASSNTGTDTQYF
j_gene: TRBJ2-7; v_gene: TRBV7-2; len: 14; CDR3aa: CASSLFQGNYEQYF
j_gene: TRBJ1-1; v_gene: TRBV5-6; len: 14; CDR3aa: CASSLDLLNTEAFF
j_gene: TRBJ2-7; v_gene: TRBV2; len: 14; CDR3aa: CASSPSTLSYEQYF
j_gene: TRBJ1-4; v_gene: TRBV7-8; len: 13; CDR3aa: CASSLLTNEKLFF
j_gene: TRBJ1-2; v_gene: TRBV2; len: 15; CDR3aa: CASSFTLTPGYGYTF
j_gene: TRBJ1-1; v_gene: TRBV27; len: 15; CDR3aa: CASTPAGFQLTEAFF
j_gene: TRBJ1-4; v_gene: TRBV7-9; len: 16; CDR3aa: CASSSRDSATNEKLFF
j_gene: TRBJ2-1; v_gene: TRBV2; len: 13; CDR3aa: CASSEKEYNEQFF
j_gene: TRBJ1-5; v_gene: TRBV2; len: 15; CDR3aa: CASSSGRDRAQPQHF
j_gene: TRBJ2-2; v_gene: TRBV19; len: 14; CDR3aa: CATQWGRGAGELFF
j_gene: TRBJ1-1; v_gene: TRBV6-5; len: 15; CDR3aa: CASSYSVDSNTEAFF
j_gene: TRBJ2-3; v_gene: TRBV6-4; len: 14; CDR3aa: CASSQGPSTDTQYF
j_gene: TRBJ1-5; v_gene: TRBV18; len: 13; CDR3aa: CASSPGLGQPQHF
j_gene: TRBJ1-5; v_gene: TRBV19; len: 18; CDR3aa: CASSIGQPDRGRGQPQHF
j_gene: TRBJ1-5; v_gene: TRBV7-2; len: 15; CDR3aa: CASSPNRGSNQPQHF
j_gene: TRBJ1-2; v_gene: TRBV19; len: 12; CDR3aa: CASSMQSSRYTF